These T cell receptor beta chains were read from a single sample in a study of beta chain features in type 1 diabetes. Assay used: immunoSEQ multiplex PCR; TCRdb lists only in-frame clones, some missing. The sample yields hundreds of thousands of clones, roughly 13% seen once. What was sequenced was naive CD4+ T cells from blood. These receptors all come from a man aged 25 to 40 in good health. The CDR3 runs from the conserved cysteine through the conserved F or W. The listing skips clone size in some rows; elsewhere it reads once, few, many or a size class.

v_gene,j_gene,len,abundance,CDR3aa
TRBV30,TRBJ2-3,13,NA,CAWTREFGDTQYF
TRBV27,TRBJ1-1,14,few,CASRRTGWNTEAFF
TRBV5-4,TRBJ1-2,12,few,CASSSPNYGYTF
TRBV2,TRBJ1-5,14,NA,CASSEGGINQPQHF
TRBV30,TRBJ2-2,16,NA,CAWSDNAGFNAGELVF
TRBV2,TRBJ2-7,12,few,CASSVRTYEQYF
TRBV30,TRBJ1-1,12,few,CAFTPLNTEAFF
TRBV27,TRBJ1-5,15,NA,CASRQAWDSNQPQHF
TRBV30,TRBJ2-3,11,few,CAWRAADTQYF
TRBV11-3,TRBJ2-2,16,NA,CASSLGEGGGPGELFF
TRBV29-1,TRBJ1-2,12,NA,CSVSGGDYGYTF
TRBV25-1,TRBJ2-1,17,few,CASSGLRGTPSYNEQFF
TRBV6-5,TRBJ2-5,12,few,CASSGQAQTQYF
TRBV6-6,TRBJ1-1,11,NA,CASQASTEAFF
TRBV6-1,TRBJ2-7,14,few,CASSEADSFYEQYF
TRBV7-3,TRBJ2-1,17,NA,CASSLISGSRAFNEQFF
TRBV7-2,TRBJ2-3,17,NA,CASSRGTSGRAPDTQYF
TRBV13,TRBJ2-5,22,NA,CASSLAPRRPRGLDQQKETQYF
TRBV9,TRBJ2-7,14,NA,CASSPRGGDYEQYF
TRBV9,TRBJ2-3,16,few,CASNSTPPRGPDTQYF
TRBV15,TRBJ2-5,12,few,CATSRPGGHQYF
TRBV14,TRBJ1-2,14,NA,CASSPRPEGYGYTF
TRBV30,TRBJ2-6,14,NA,CAWTTGYGANVLTF
TRBV9,TRBJ2-3,16,NA,CASSLAGQGATDTQYF
TRBV14,TRBJ2-2,16,NA,CASSHVPASTTGELFF
TRBV5-1,TRBJ2-1,11,NA,CASSPDHEQFF